The rows below give T cell receptor beta chains drawn from one sample of a study of intratumoral heterogeneity in liver cancer. TCRdb keeps only in-frame clones here, not all; method: immunoSEQ multiplex PCR. The top ten clones hold more than 20% of a sample with thousands of clones, approximately 62% of them seen once. The sample here was tumor-adjacent normal tissue, taken before any cancer treatment. These receptor sequences come from a man aged 65-85 years with hepatocellular carcinoma. Each CDR3 is given with its conserved first and last residue. The order of the fields is V gene, D gene, clone size, J gene, CDR3 protein, CDR3 DNA. D genes are given only for firm matches. Not every row has a clone size; where given, it reads once, few, many or a size class.

TRBV6-2/TRBV6-3	-	-	TRBJ1-1	CASSFGRGETEAFF	TGTGCCAGCAGTTTTGGCAGGGGAGAAACTGAAGCTTTCTTT
TRBV7-9	-	few	TRBJ2-7	CASSLGGGYEQYF	TGTGCCAGCAGCTTAGGTGGGGGATACGAGCAGTACTTC
TRBV19	-	large	TRBJ1-1	CASALGGDTEAFF	TGTGCCAGCGCCCTTGGGGGGGACACTGAAGCTTTCTTT
TRBV6-6	-	few	TRBJ1-3	CASGIPQGFSGNTIYF	TGTGCCAGCGGGATACCACAGGGTTTCTCTGGAAACACCATATATTTT
TRBV5-4	-	-	TRBJ1-3	CASSFLGGSGNTIYF	TGTGCCAGCAGCTTTCTTGGGGGCTCTGGAAACACCATATATTTT
TRBV9	TRBD1	few	TRBJ1-6	CASSVTGEGNSPLHF	TGTGCCAGCAGCGTGACAGGGGAAGGTAATTCACCCCTCCACTTT
TRBV3-1/TRBV3-2	TRBD2	-	TRBJ2-5	CASSQVTGGRRETQYF	TGTGCCAGCAGCCAAGTAACGGGGGGGCGGAGAGAGACCCAGTACTTC
TRBV5-5	-	-	TRBJ2-4	CASSAVSSLGQNIQYF	TGTGCCAGCAGCGCCGTGTCCTCTCTCGGCCAAAACATTCAGTACTTC
TRBV12-5	-	-	TRBJ1-1	CASGPAPAGHTEAFF	TGTGCTAGTGGTCCCGCCCCCGCAGGACACACTGAAGCTTTCTTT
TRBV5-1	-	-	TRBJ1-2	CASSGHYGYTF	TGCGCCAGCAGCGGACACTATGGCTACACCTTC
TRBV9	-	once	TRBJ2-1	CASSVGGSINEQFF	TGTGCCAGCAGCGTGGGGGGAAGCATCAATGAGCAGTTCTTC
TRBV6-5	-	-	TRBJ2-2	CASSSALVLGLFF	TGTGCCAGCAGTTCCGCTTTAGTTCTGGGGCTGTTTTTT
TRBV19	TRBD1	-	TRBJ2-1	CASSTGTDYNEQFF	TGTGCCAGTAGTACCGGGACAGACTACAATGAGCAGTTCTTC
TRBV9	-	-	TRBJ1-3	CASSVVADRRSSGNTIYF	TGTGCCAGCAGCGTAGTTGCCGACAGGAGAAGCTCTGGAAACACCATATATTTT
TRBV10-3	-	-	TRBJ1-1	CAISRRSSENTEAFF	TGTGCCATCAGCCGTCGATCCTCCGAGAACACTGAAGCTTTCTTT
TRBV9	TRBD1	-	TRBJ2-5	CASSGQGVETQYF	TGTGCCAGCAGCGGACAGGGGGTAGAGACCCAGTACTTC
TRBV3-1/TRBV3-2	-	once	TRBJ2-3	CASSQEGPRATDTQYF	TGTGCCAGCAGCCAAGAAGGGCCGCGGGCCACAGATACGCAGTATTTT
TRBV28	-	-	TRBJ2-3	CATSGRGSTDTQYF	TGTGCCACATCGGGGCGGGGTAGCACAGATACGCAGTATTTT
TRBV7-9	TRBD2	once	TRBJ2-2	CASRISGGTGELFF	TGTGCCAGCAGGATTAGCGGGGGAACCGGGGAGCTGTTTTTT
TRBV5-6	TRBD1	-	TRBJ2-7	CASSLLQGLYEQYF	TGTGCCAGCAGCTTGCTACAGGGGCTTTACGAGCAGTACTTC
TRBV5-6	-	-	TRBJ1-4	CASSLVDTNEKLFF	TGTGCCAGCAGCTTGGTAGACACTAATGAAAAACTGTTTTTT
TRBV9	-	-	TRBJ2-3	CASSVRGGSTDTQYF	TGTGCCAGCAGCGTCCGAGGGGGAAGCACAGATACGCAGTATTTT
TRBV6-5	-	-	TRBJ1-2	CASSYMGGAGGYTF	TGTGCCAGCAGTTACATGGGGGGCGCGGGGGGCTACACCTTC
TRBV6-5	TRBD2	-	TRBJ2-3	CASRAGSLPYF	TGTGCCAGCAGAGCGGGGAGCCTCCCCTATTTT
TRBV3-1/TRBV3-2	-	-	TRBJ2-1	CASSQGSLANEQFF	TGTGCCAGCAGCCAAGGATCCCTAGCCAATGAGCAGTTCTTC
TRBV9	TRBD1	-	TRBJ2-7	CASSAPLQGAASYEQYF	TGTGCCAGCAGCGCCCCCCTACAGGGGGCAGCTTCCTACGAGCAGTACTTC